The 12 T cell receptor beta chains below all came from one sample that was sequenced in a study of response to subunit inactivated influenza vaccine. In TCRdb, the RT-PCR reads were re-called with MiXCR into one record per CDR3 protein. This repertoire shows 800,000 or so distinct CDR3 sequences, over 20% found once; its top ten account for 10%. Sequencing used PBMCs from blood, obtained less than 6 days after vaccination. The receptors derive from a man aged 50 to 60 who received an inactivated influenza vaccine.

This chain links TRBV9 with TRBJ2-5, with D tentatively TRBD2 (5 bases). The CDR3 is 14 amino acids. Trimming took 2 bases from V and 5 from J, leaving 13 bases between them. CDR1 SGDLS and CDR2 YYNGEE come from the germline V gene. The CDR3 is CASSVEAARETQYF. The CDR3 DNA reads as TGTGCCAGCAGCGTGGAAGCGGCCCGGGAGACCCAGTACTTC.

This clonotype was detected only a few times. This chain links TRBV6-2 or TRBV6-3 with TRBJ2-5; maybe TRBD2 (5 bases). The length of the CDR3 is 15 residues. Trimming left V 6 bases short and J 5 bases short, with 19 bases between. Germline-derived CDR1 and CDR2 are MNHEY and SVGEGT. In nucleotides, the CDR3 is TGTGCCAGCAGACTCGTATTGAGCGAGGGTGAGACCCAGTACTTC. It is translated as CASRLVLSEGETQYF.

This chain connects TRBV6-1 to TRBJ1-2; TRBD1 matches at 7 bases. V lost 6 bases, J lost 3 bases, and 7 bases stayed unmatched. Looked up from germline, CDR1 is MNHNS and CDR2 is SASEGT. This CDR3 has 14 amino acids. The CDR3 DNA follows: TGTGCCAGCAGCACGTGGGGACAGTACTATGGCTACACCTTC. This gives the protein CASSTWGQYYGYTF.

The CDR3 spells CASSQITGNQPQHF. CDR3 DNA: TGCGCCAGCAGCCAAATAACGGGCAATCAGCCCCAGCATTTT. The V and J genes are TRBV4-1 and TRBJ1-5; D not certain. The CDR3 has 14 amino acids. CDR1 is MGHRA, CDR2 YSYEKL, per germline. Trimming shortened V by 2 bases and J by 2 bases, and 7 bases separated the two germline ends.

This clonotype was detected a few times. The chain has TRBV20-1 and TRBJ2-5, with TRBD1 matching 10 bases. Germline loops: CDR1 DFQATT, CDR2 SNEGSKA (reference sequence). Trimming took 0 bases from V and 1 from J; bases not matched to a gene: 14. The CDR3 loop spans 19 amino acids. The DNA for the CDR3 is TGCAGTGCTAGAGATCGAGAGACAGGGGGCGCCCCGGGCCAAGAGACCCAGTACTTC. Translation gives CSARDRETGGAPGQETQYF.

This clonotype turned up a few times. The rearrangement joins TRBV27 to TRBJ2-3; D is undetermined. The V end lost 5 bases, the J end lost 3 bases, and 12 bases lay between the germline ends. This CDR3 spans 14 amino acids. Germline V gene sequence: CDR1 MNHEY, CDR2 SMNVEV (reference sequence). Here the CDR3 DNA reads TGTGCCAGCAGTGATTGGACGGCGACAGATACGCAGTATTTT. This sequence encodes CASSDWTATDTQYF.

This chain connects TRBV5-8 to TRBJ1-4; D perhaps matches TRBD1 (6 bases). Per the germline V gene, CDR1 is SGHTS and CDR2 is YDEGEE. With 3 bases removed from V and 8 bases from J, the gap between germline ends came to 14 bases. This CDR3 has 14 residues. CDR3 coding DNA: TGTGCCAGCAGCTCGTTATGGGGGGCAGAAAAACTGTTTTTT. Protein: CASSSLWGAEKLFF.

The J gene is TRBJ1-6, the V gene TRBV4-3; D is unresolved. The CDR3 sequence is 13 residues long. Trimming stripped 1 base from V and 6 bases from J, with 4 bases between. Per germline, CDR1 LGHNA and CDR2 YSLEER. CDR3 nucleotide sequence: TGCGCCAGCAGCCAAGTCCTTAATTCACCCCTCCACTTT. As protein: CASSQVLNSPLHF.

This clonotype has only a few counts. V usage is TRBV10-2 and J usage is TRBJ1-1; D unresolved. CDR3 length equals 15 residues. In germline, CDR1 is WSHSY, CDR2 SAAADI. The V end lost 3 bases, the J end lost 1 base, and 12 bases lay between the germline ends. This CDR3 is CASSDLGVRNTEAFF. CDR3 coding DNA: TGCGCCAGCAGTGACTTGGGAGTTAGGAACACTGAAGCTTTCTTT.

A few counts support this clonotype. V and J are TRBV10-3 and TRBJ2-2; possibly TRBD1 for D (5 bases). The CDR3 contains 15 residues. The V gene lost 3 bases and the J gene lost 6 bases, with 14 bases spanning the gap. Per the germline V gene, CDR1 is ENHRY and CDR2 is SYGVKD. The CDR3 DNA sequence: TGTGCCATCAGTGAAACTCCACAGGCGGCCGGGGAGCTGTTTTTT. Its translation is CAISETPQAAGELFF.

The V and J genes are TRBV10-3 and TRBJ1-5; the D is unclear. CDR3 length equals 15 residues. The V gene lost 0 bases and the J gene lost 4 bases, with 10 bases spanning the gap. Germline values: CDR1 ENHRY, CDR2 SYGVKD. Written as DNA, the CDR3 is TGTGCCATCAGTGAGTCATGGAACAATAATCAGCCCCAGCATTTT. Translating it yields CAISESWNNNQPQHF.

This clonotype was seen only a few times. J is TRBJ2-1 and V is TRBV5-5; D is tentatively TRBD1 or TRBD2 (5 bases each). V shed 2 bases and J shed 0 bases, with 12 bases lying between them. Germline V gene lookup returns CDR1 SGHKS and CDR2 YYEKEE (reference sequence). There are 16 residues in the CDR3. This CDR3 is CASSFGASRSYNEQFF. CDR3 DNA: TGTGCCAGCAGCTTCGGGGCCAGTCGCTCCTACAATGAGCAGTTCTTC.